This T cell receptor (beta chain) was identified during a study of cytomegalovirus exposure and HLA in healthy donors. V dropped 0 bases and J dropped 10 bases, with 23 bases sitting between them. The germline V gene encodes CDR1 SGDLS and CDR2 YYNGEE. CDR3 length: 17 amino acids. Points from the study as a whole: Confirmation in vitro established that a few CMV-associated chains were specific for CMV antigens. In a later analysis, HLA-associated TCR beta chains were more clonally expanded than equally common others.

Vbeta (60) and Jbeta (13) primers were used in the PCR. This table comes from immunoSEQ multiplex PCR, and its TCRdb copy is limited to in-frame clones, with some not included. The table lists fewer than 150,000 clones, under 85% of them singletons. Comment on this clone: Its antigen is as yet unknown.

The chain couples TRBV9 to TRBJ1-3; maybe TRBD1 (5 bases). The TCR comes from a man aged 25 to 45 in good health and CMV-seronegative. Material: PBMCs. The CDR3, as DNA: TGTGCCAGCAGCGTAGAGTTGATGGGGGGGGTGAGAGGAACCATATATTTT. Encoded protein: CASSVELMGGVRGTIYF. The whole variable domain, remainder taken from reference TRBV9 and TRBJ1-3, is DSGVTQTPKHLITATGQRVTLRCSPRSGDLSVYWYQQSLDQGLQFLIQYYNGEERAKGNILERFSAQQFPDLHSELNLSSLELGDSALYFCASSVELMGGVRGTIYFGEGSWLTVV.